This T cell receptor beta chain was identified during a study of T cell repertoires in cytomegalovirus infection. Turning to the study itself: Researchers turned to recently identified HLA-C-restricted CMV epitopes as well as well-studied HLA-B-restricted ones. Indicated by public TCR beta signatures were CMV infection and matching HLA type.

With respect to this clonotype: No antigen is known for it.

Study-level findings and limits: Pooled public TCR beta family frequency picked out CMV carriers with the relevant HLA. In two of eight donors, the top clonotype was HLA-C-restricted CMV-specific.

The CDR3 has 15 amino acids. The trim removed 4 bases at V and 5 bases at J, leaving 6 bases unmatched. CDR1 SEHNR and CDR2 FQNEAQ come from the germline V gene (reference sequence). A single record per CDR3 protein comes from TCRdb applying MiXCR to the reads. This table holds some 38,000 distinct CDR3 sequences, about 48% found once. The specimen was CD8+ T cells from cultured PBMCs, collected from culture after CMV antigen stimulation. V is TRBV7-9 and J is TRBJ2-7; 12 bases line up with TRBD1. The TCR sequence derives from a human donor in good health (CMV status not recorded). Some clones in this sample may be carry-over from other donors' samples. The CDR3 DNA reads TGTGCCAGCAGCTCCCGGGACAGGGGGCGCCACGAGCAGTACTTC. Residues: CASSSRDRGRHEQYF.